This note documents a single T cell receptor (beta chain) sequence. Germline assignment: CDR1 SGHDT and CDR2 YYEEEE. CDR3 length equals 13 residues. Deletions cut 5 bases from V and 3 bases from J, with 12 bases between. Clones were read by immunoSEQ multiplex PCR, and TCRdb kept only the in-frame ones, dropping some. The sample comprises about 52,000 clones, roughly 94% of which are singletons, and about 2.4% rests with the top ten. The source of the sample is a study of control samples from healthy donors and cancer patients. The sequencing input was blood. The V and J genes are TRBV5-6 and TRBJ2-7; possible D gene TRBD2, 5 bases. This sequence originates from a man under 40 in good health. The CDR3 DNA reads TGTGCCAGCAGGCCCGCGGGCCGCTACGAGCAGTACTTC. The encoded protein is CASRPAGRYEQYF.